The entry below describes one T cell receptor beta chain. As yet, its antigen is unknown. The RNA, about 0.45 to 1 ug, was put through reverse transcription using random hexamers. It was immunoSEQ multiplex PCR that amplified TCR beta CDR3 across 54 Vbeta and 13 Jbeta. TCRdb recomputed calls from the immunoSEQ multiplex PCR reads with MiXCR, one row per CDR3 protein. The data show around 130,000 distinct CDR3 sequences, more than 90% seen once. The sample originates from a study of CD8 T cells in Susac syndrome. Study-level findings and limits: An acknowledgment was made by the study that its TCR sequencing and HLA analysis involved relatively few individuals.

The sequencing sample was made of CD4+ T cells from PBMCs. The TCR sequence derives from a human donor in good health.

CDR3 nucleotides: TGCAGTGCTAGAGGGCGGTGGGGGACTAACTATGGCTACACCTTC. It specifies CSARGRWGTNYGYTF. The chain combines TRBV20-1 with TRBJ1-2; a possible D gene is TRBD1 (5 bases). CDR3 size: 15 residues. V shed 1 base and J shed 0 bases, with 12 bases lying between them. The germline gives CDR1 DFQATT, CDR2 SNEGSKA (reference sequence).